The sequence of this TCR beta chain was determined in a study of monozygotic twins with inflammatory bowel disease. Overall study results and limits: Compared with healthy twins, IBD patients shared fewer clonotypes with others, especially with disease activity.

This CDR3 is 14 amino acids long. Germline V CDR1 and CDR2: MNHEY, SMNVEV (reference sequence). In regard to this clonotype: What it binds is not known.

The template-switching step introduced UMIs that carried a 6-nucleotide sample barcode. cDNA for TCRalpha and TCRbeta was amplified by nested PCRs of roughly 17 then roughly 10 cycles. TCRdb re-called the 5' RACE reads, yielding one record per CDR3 amino acid sequence without DNA. The table lists roughly 100,000 distinct CDR3 sequences. This sequence originates from a human donor with ulcerative colitis or Crohn's disease, or a healthy co-twin of an affected twin (not recorded which). The rearrangement uses TRBV27 and TRBJ2-2; checking the TCRdb D call of TRBD1 is not possible without DNA. Material: blood. The CDR3 sequence: CASSLQGWTGELFF.